The present T cell receptor beta chain was sequenced within a study of human T cells and chemical hapten exposure. Study details: Investigators sensitized roughly 2 cm by roughly 2 cm of upper inner arm skin with 2% DPC.

Time point denoted: patch test 1, 2 weeks after DPC sensitization. Treatment of the sample: therapeutic diphenylcyclopropenone sensitization with weekly scalp DPC. Donors were 18 to 70-year-old alopecia patients suitable for DPC. Separate cDNA molecules received unique molecular identifiers, which the library attached to them. TCRdb passed the RACE reads through MiXCR, listing each CDR3 protein once. The profile shows over 85,000 distinct CDR3 sequences, under 15% of them singletons. The source is a woman in her thirties or forties with alopecia areata. Some clones in this sample may be carry-over from other donors' samples. This specimen consisted of whole blood, obtained in connection with sensitization to the hapten diphenylcyclopropenone (DPC).

The CDR3 is CASSKMVRRGPSYEQYF. The CDR3 region has the DNA TGTGCCAGCAGCAAAATGGTACGGCGCGGCCCATCCTACGAGCAGTACTTC. This rearrangement joins TRBV21-1 to TRBJ2-7; no check of the table's D call, TRBD1, against the DNA was made. TRBV21-1 has pseudogene status. This CDR3 region has 17 residues.